A selection of T cell receptor beta chains follows, all from one sample in a study of regulatory T cells in long-lasting Graves disease. TCRdb independently ran MiXCR on the multiplex PCR reads; one entry per CDR3 protein. The sample includes 250,000 to 300,000 distinct CDR3 sequences, 15% to 20% of them seen just once. These same data were also listed under a study on T cells in Graves' hyperthyroidism and ophthalmopathy.

This specimen consisted of peripheral blood mononuclear cells (PBMCs), obtained at new diagnosis, from a patient treated with antithyroid drugs. The receptors were sampled from a woman younger than 45 with Graves disease. Both conserved end residues are part of each CDR3. A D gene is named only where the DNA matches it firmly. Only part of the rows carry a size: once, few, many, or a class if the clone is expanded.

TRBV20-1,many,TRBD1,15,TRBJ2-3,TGCAGTGCCGGGGAATACAGGGGGTTTGGAGATACGCAGTATTTT,CSAGEYRGFGDTQYF
TRBV14,NA,NA,12,TRBJ1-1,TGTGCCAGCAGCCATGGCCCTACCGAAGCTTTCTTT,CASSHGPTEAFF
TRBV4-1,many,NA,15,TRBJ1-4,TGCGCCAGCAGCCAAGATGAGGACATCTGGGAAAAACTGTTTTTT,CASSQDEDIWEKLFF
TRBV15,many,NA,14,TRBJ2-7,TGTGCCACCAGCAGAGAGGACAGATCCTACGAGCAGTACTTC,CATSREDRSYEQYF
TRBV9,many,NA,14,TRBJ1-4,TGTGCCAGCAGCGTACGTAGTGACGGGGAAAAACTGTTTTTT,CASSVRSDGEKLFF
TRBV11-2,many,TRBD2,18,TRBJ2-1,TGTGCCAGCACTGACGGGACTAGCGGGTACAGCTCCTACAATGAGCAGTTCTTC,CASTDGTSGYSSYNEQFF
TRBV5-1,NA,TRBD1,15,TRBJ1-2,TGCGCCAGCAGGAAGGACAGGGGGCCGGTCTATGGCTACACCTTC,CASRKDRGPVYGYTF
TRBV7-2,many,TRBD2,16,TRBJ2-5,TGTGCCAGCAGCCGGACTAGCGGGGGGGCGGGGGAGACCCAGTACTTC,CASSRTSGGAGETQYF
TRBV4-1,NA,TRBD1,15,TRBJ1-2,TGCGCCAGCAGCCAACAGACAGGGCCCCTGCGGGGCTACACCTTC,CASSQQTGPLRGYTF
TRBV20-1,NA,TRBD2,16,TRBJ2-1,TGCAGTGCTACCCCTCTAGCGGGGGGGACTTACAATGAGCAGTTCTTC,CSATPLAGGTYNEQFF
TRBV28,NA,NA,14,TRBJ1-1,TGTGCCAGCAGCACGGGGACCATGAACACTGAAGCTTTCTTT,CASSTGTMNTEAFF
TRBV7-2,many,NA,15,TRBJ2-7,TGTGCCAGCAGCTTCTCGGGGGGCGCAACCTACGAGCAGTACTTC,CASSFSGGATYEQYF
TRBV20-1,many,NA,13,TRBJ1-6,TGCAGTGCTAGAGACACTAATGAATCACCCCTCCACTTT,CSARDTNESPLHF
TRBV9,many,NA,14,TRBJ1-2,TGTGCCAGCAGCCAGAGGACCGGCGGGGGTGGCTACACCTTC,CASSQRTGGGGYTF
TRBV5-6,few,TRBD2,18,TRBJ2-3,TGTGCCAGCAGCCGGGGGACTAGCGGGGGCCGCCGCACAGATACGCAGTATTTT,CASSRGTSGGRRTDTQYF
TRBV5-6,many,NA,16,TRBJ2-3,TGTGCCAGCAGCTTGAAGAGTGGCCGCAGCACAGATACGCAGTATTTT,CASSLKSGRSTDTQYF
TRBV5-1,many,NA,16,TRBJ2-3,TGCGCCAGCAGCCCCCCGACAGGCCGTCACACAGATACGCAGTATTTT,CASSPPTGRHTDTQYF
TRBV20-1,many,NA,13,TRBJ1-2,TGCAGTGCTAGATCGGAGGGGGGGTCGGGCTACACCTTC,CSARSEGGSGYTF
TRBV5-6,many,TRBD2,16,TRBJ2-3,TGTGCCAGCAGCTTGGGACTAGCGGGGAACACAGATACGCAGTATTTT,CASSLGLAGNTDTQYF
TRBV10-3,many,NA,14,TRBJ1-3,TGTGCCACCGTCAGGGAATTCGCTGGAAACACCATATATTTT,CATVREFAGNTIYF
TRBV20-1,few,TRBD2,18,TRBJ2-3,TGCAGTGCTAGAGGGGGGACACTAGCGGGGACTCGCACAGATACGCAGTATTTT,CSARGGTLAGTRTDTQYF
TRBV7-3,many,TRBD1,16,TRBJ1-6,TGTGCCAGCAGTCACCGGGACAGGGGCCTTAATTCACCCCTCCACTTT,CASSHRDRGLNSPLHF
TRBV19,NA,NA,15,TRBJ1-2,TGTGCCAGTAGTCCGGGGACACCCAGGTTGTTTGGCTACACCTTC,CASSPGTPRLFGYTF
TRBV10-2,few,NA,14,TRBJ1-5,TGCGCCAGCAGTGTTAACGGAGGGTACCAGCCCCAGCATTTT,CASSVNGGYQPQHF
TRBV15,NA,NA,13,TRBJ1-5,TGTGCCACCAGCAGAGATTTCCAGGCCACCCAGCATTTT,CATSRDFQATQHF
TRBV5-4,few,NA,14,TRBJ1-4,TGTGCCAGCAGCCTGGACGGACTATTTGACAAACTGTTTTTT,CASSLDGLFDKLFF
TRBV7-6,many,TRBD1,15,TRBJ1-2,TGTGCCAGCAGCCCTAGACAGGGGACGGGGTATGGCTACACCTTC,CASSPRQGTGYGYTF
TRBV5-8,few,NA,14,TRBJ1-1,TGTGCCAGCAGCATAATAGGGGCGAACACTGAAGCTTTCTTT,CASSIIGANTEAFF
TRBV7-9,many,NA,13,TRBJ1-2,TGTGCCAGCAGCTTAGAAGAATGGGATTTAGGCACCTTC,CASSLEEWDLGTF